The rows below give T cell receptor beta chains drawn from one sample of a study of T cells in Graves' hyperthyroidism and ophthalmopathy. TCRdb ran MiXCR on the multiplex PCR reads and lists one entry per CDR3 protein. The sample holds 370,000 or so distinct CDR3 sequences, approximately 15% seen once. Material for sequencing was blood. The receptors come from a young woman with Graves' hyperthyroidism that later progressed to Graves' ophthalmopathy. Both conserved end residues are part of each CDR3. D genes are given only for firm matches. Clone sizes are given selectively: once, few, many, or a class where the clone is expanded.

v_gene: TRBV27; d_gene: TRBD2; abundance: many; j_gene: TRBJ2-3; CDR3aa: CASSMGLAGGYGHTQYF; CDR3nt: TGTGCCAGCAGCATGGGACTAGCGGGAGGCTACGGTCATACGCAGTATTTT
v_gene: TRBV7-9; d_gene: TRBD1; abundance: .; j_gene: TRBJ2-3; CDR3aa: CASSSRDRDPTDTQYF; CDR3nt: TGTGCCAGCAGCTCCAGGGACAGGGACCCCACAGATACGCAGTATTTT
v_gene: TRBV20-1; d_gene: TRBD2; abundance: .; j_gene: TRBJ2-7; CDR3aa: CSAIGASGLYEQCF; CDR3nt: TGCAGTGCTATCGGGGCTAGCGGACTCTACGAGCAGTGCTTC
v_gene: TRBV10-3; d_gene: .; abundance: many; j_gene: TRBJ1-1; CDR3aa: CAIRRDDTEAFF; CDR3nt: TGTGCCATCAGGAGAGATGACACTGAAGCTTTCTTT
v_gene: TRBV7-8; d_gene: .; abundance: few; j_gene: TRBJ2-2; CDR3aa: CASSLGGVRADTGELFF; CDR3nt: TGTGCCAGCAGCTTAGGGGGAGTGAGGGCGGACACCGGGGAGCTGTTTTTT
v_gene: TRBV28; d_gene: .; abundance: many; j_gene: TRBJ1-1; CDR3aa: CASSLPSGGWEGTEAFF; CDR3nt: TGTGCCAGCAGTTTACCATCTGGGGGCTGGGAGGGCACTGAAGCTTTCTTT
v_gene: TRBV20-1; d_gene: .; abundance: many; j_gene: TRBJ1-5; CDR3aa: CSATQGQSNQPQHF; CDR3nt: TGCAGTGCTACCCAAGGACAGAGCAATCAGCCCCAGCATTTT
v_gene: TRBV24-1; d_gene: TRBD2; abundance: .; j_gene: TRBJ2-5; CDR3aa: CATSDQGTSGRTRAGETQYF; CDR3nt: TGTGCCACCAGTGACCAGGGGACTAGCGGGCGTACACGGGCGGGGGAGACCCAGTACTTC
v_gene: TRBV28; d_gene: .; abundance: many; j_gene: TRBJ1-4; CDR3aa: CASSLGQSTNEKLFF; CDR3nt: TGTGCCAGCAGTTTAGGGCAGTCAACTAATGAAAAACTGTTTTTT
v_gene: TRBV18; d_gene: .; abundance: many; j_gene: TRBJ2-5; CDR3aa: CASSPGQRFETQYF; CDR3nt: TGTGCCAGCTCACCTGGACAGAGGTTTGAGACCCAGTACTTC
v_gene: TRBV10-3; d_gene: TRBD2; abundance: .; j_gene: TRBJ2-1; CDR3aa: CAISVGTSGMGEQFF; CDR3nt: TGTGCCATCAGTGTTGGCACTAGCGGGATGGGTGAGCAGTTCTTC
v_gene: TRBV20-1; d_gene: .; abundance: few; j_gene: TRBJ2-2; CDR3aa: CSAEQGNTGELFF; CDR3nt: TGCAGTGCCGAACAGGGGAACACCGGGGAGCTGTTTTTT
v_gene: TRBV19; d_gene: .; abundance: few; j_gene: TRBJ1-5; CDR3aa: CASSMAGRQHQPQHF; CDR3nt: TGTGCCAGTAGTATGGCGGGCCGACAGCATCAGCCCCAGCATTTT
v_gene: TRBV5-1; d_gene: TRBD1; abundance: .; j_gene: TRBJ2-7; CDR3aa: CASSHNRGPPGVYEQYF; CDR3nt: TGCGCCAGCAGCCATAACAGGGGGCCCCCAGGAGTATACGAGCAGTACTTC
v_gene: TRBV6-1; d_gene: TRBD1; abundance: .; j_gene: TRBJ1-4; CDR3aa: CAREGQCHEKLFF; CDR3nt: TGTGCCAGGGAGGGACAGTGCCATGAAAAACTGTTTTTT
v_gene: TRBV7-9; d_gene: .; abundance: few; j_gene: TRBJ1-1; CDR3aa: CASVPHDEAFF; CDR3nt: TGTGCCAGCGTACCTCACGATGAAGCTTTCTTT
v_gene: TRBV7-2; d_gene: .; abundance: .; j_gene: TRBJ2-2; CDR3aa: CASSLGSASSLFF; CDR3nt: TGTGCCAGCAGCTTAGGCTCGGCTAGCTCGCTGTTTTTT
v_gene: TRBV11-2; d_gene: TRBD1; abundance: many; j_gene: TRBJ1-2; CDR3aa: CASSPGQGLWGYTF; CDR3nt: TGTGCCAGCAGCCCTGGACAGGGGCTCTGGGGCTACACCTTC
v_gene: TRBV18; d_gene: .; abundance: many; j_gene: TRBJ1-3; CDR3aa: CASSLQGTGNTIYF; CDR3nt: TGTGCCAGCTCACTCCAGGGAACTGGAAACACCATATATTTT
v_gene: TRBV6-1; d_gene: .; abundance: .; j_gene: TRBJ2-5; CDR3aa: CASSEIGSWETQYF; CDR3nt: TGTGCCAGCAGTGAGATCGGGTCCTGGGAGACCCAGTACTTC
v_gene: TRBV7-8; d_gene: TRBD2; abundance: many; j_gene: TRBJ2-3; CDR3aa: CASSLVGSSGRADTQYF; CDR3nt: TGTGCCAGCAGCTTGGTTGGTAGTAGCGGGAGAGCAGATACGCAGTATTTT
v_gene: TRBV5-1; d_gene: TRBD1; abundance: few; j_gene: TRBJ2-3; CDR3aa: CASSQAGTGGSDTQYF; CDR3nt: TGCGCCAGCAGCCAGGCCGGGACAGGGGGCTCGGATACGCAGTATTTT
v_gene: TRBV7-6; d_gene: .; abundance: few; j_gene: TRBJ2-1; CDR3aa: CASSFIPNEQPDNEQFF; CDR3nt: TGTGCCAGCAGCTTTATACCTAATGAACAGCCGGACAATGAGCAGTTCTTC
v_gene: TRBV3-1; d_gene: .; abundance: many; j_gene: TRBJ2-1; CDR3aa: CASSQVGRYNEQFF; CDR3nt: TGTGCCAGCAGCCAAGTCGGAAGATACAATGAGCAGTTCTTC
v_gene: TRBV25-1; d_gene: .; abundance: many; j_gene: TRBJ1-5; CDR3aa: CASSEQGVLNQPQHF; CDR3nt: TGTGCCAGCAGTGAACAGGGAGTACTCAATCAGCCCCAGCATTTT
v_gene: TRBV6-2/TRBV6-3; d_gene: .; abundance: many; j_gene: TRBJ2-3; CDR3aa: CASSYLPSAHTDTQYF; CDR3nt: TGTGCCAGCAGTTACTTGCCTAGCGCTCACACAGATACGCAGTATTTT
v_gene: TRBV7-2; d_gene: TRBD1; abundance: many; j_gene: TRBJ2-7; CDR3aa: CASSFTTGNEQYF; CDR3nt: TGTGCCAGCAGCTTCACGACAGGGAACGAGCAGTACTTC
v_gene: TRBV7-9; d_gene: TRBD1; abundance: .; j_gene: TRBJ2-1; CDR3aa: CASSLERAGTGLFEQFF; CDR3nt: TGTGCCAGCAGCTTAGAGAGGGCCGGGACAGGGTTGTTTGAGCAGTTCTTC
v_gene: TRBV18; d_gene: .; abundance: .; j_gene: TRBJ2-7; CDR3aa: CASSPATHSYEQYF; CDR3nt: TGTGCCAGCTCACCAGCGACACATTCCTACGAGCAGTACTTC
v_gene: TRBV27; d_gene: .; abundance: many; j_gene: TRBJ1-1; CDR3aa: CASSSHLNTEAFF; CDR3nt: TGTGCCAGCAGTTCACATTTGAACACTGAAGCTTTCTTT
v_gene: TRBV28; d_gene: .; abundance: many; j_gene: TRBJ2-1; CDR3aa: CASSLWLAVRGYNEQFF; CDR3nt: TGTGCCAGCAGTTTATGGTTAGCAGTAAGAGGTTACAATGAGCAGTTCTTC